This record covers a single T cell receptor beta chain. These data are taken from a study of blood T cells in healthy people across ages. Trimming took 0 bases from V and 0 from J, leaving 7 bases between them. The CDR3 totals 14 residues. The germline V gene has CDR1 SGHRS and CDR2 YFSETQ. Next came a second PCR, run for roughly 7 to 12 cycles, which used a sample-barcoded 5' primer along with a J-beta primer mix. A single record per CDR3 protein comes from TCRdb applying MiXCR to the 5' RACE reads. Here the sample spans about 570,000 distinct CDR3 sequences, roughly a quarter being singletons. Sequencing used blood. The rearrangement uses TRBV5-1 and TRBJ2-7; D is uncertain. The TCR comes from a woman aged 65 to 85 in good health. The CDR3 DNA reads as TGCGCCAGCAGCTTGGAACAGCTCTCCTACGAGCAGTACTTC. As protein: CASSLEQLSYEQYF.